This TCR beta chain was captured by sequencing in a study of blood T cell repertoires in COVID-19. Whole-study context: Acute-phase and convalescent COVID-19 samples originated in the United States, Italy and Spain. PBMCs, B-cell-depleted T cells, or T cells provided the cDNA or gDNA that made up the material.

Measured with immunoSEQ multiplex PCR; TCRdb has only the in-frame clones, and not every one. The sample lists under 300,000 clones; approximately 84% were seen once. Participants spanned ages 18 to 89 years and resided in roughly 22 US areas. Allocation to cohorts depended on clinical history reported by the participants. Comment on this clone: Germline and junction disagree at one end, which may indicate a read error.

The receptor was isolated from a man aged 50-59 years who had recovered from COVID-19. Material: PBMCs or T cells enriched from blood (not recorded which).

The CDR3 DNA sequence: TGTGCCAGCAGCCACGGCCCTAGCGGGTGCCTCTTC. Its protein product is CASSHGPSGCLF. The J gene is TRBJ2-1, the V gene TRBV6-5, with 8 bases matching TRBD2. This CDR3 has 12 amino acids. The germline V gene has CDR1 MNHEY and CDR2 SVGAGI.